These 21 T cell receptor beta chains were all obtained from the same sample, sequenced in a study of blood T cell repertoires in COVID-19. Libraries were prepared by immunoSEQ multiplex PCR; TCRdb keeps only in-frame clonotypes and omits some of them. The sample contains 75,000 to 95,000 clones, roughly 90% of which appear only once. Sequenced: peripheral blood. These receptor sequences come from a human donor in a cohort sampled during active COVID-19.

This chain links TRBV23-1 with TRBJ1-6; D is perhaps TRBD1 (6 bases). TRBV23-1 carries the ORF label, with uncertain function. There are 17 residues in the CDR3. Between the trimmed V and J ends, which lost 3 bases and 0 bases, there was a span of 12 bases. The CDR3 is CASSHGQRPSYNSPLHF. DNA for the CDR3: TGCGCCAGCAGTCACGGACAGCGACCCTCCTATAATTCACCCCTCCACTTT.

This clone was seen only a few times. The J gene is TRBJ1-6, the V gene TRBV5-4; 10 nucleotides line up with TRBD1. V lost 5 bases and J lost 7; bases outside the gene matches: 3. This CDR3 has 14 amino acids. The germline gives CDR1 SGHNT, CDR2 YYREEE (reference sequence). In DNA, the CDR3 is TGTGCCAGCAGTCGGGACAGGGGAAATTCACCCCTCCACTTT. Translation gives CASSRDRGNSPLHF.

The chain joins TRBV28 to TRBJ1-6; 7 bases align to TRBD1. The CDR3 has 13 amino acids. The V gene's germline CDR1 is MDHEN and CDR2 SYDVKM. V trimming: 6 bases; J trimming: 6 bases; junction bases outside the gene matches: 2. Here the CDR3 DNA reads TGTGCCAGCAGGACAGGGCTTAATTCACCCCTCCACTTT. Residues: CASRTGLNSPLHF.

This chain connects TRBV3-1 (or the pseudogene TRBV3-2) to TRBJ2-3; the D is unclear. V lost 1 base, J lost 2 bases, and 7 bases lay in between. The CDR3 spans 14 residues. Looked up from germline, CDR1 is LGHDT and CDR2 is YNNKEL (reference sequence). CDR3 sequence: CASSQGDSTDTQYF. CDR3 nucleotides: TGTGCCAGCAGCCAAGGAGATTCCACAGATACGCAGTATTTT.

This clone was found once. The V call is TRBV6-5, the J call TRBJ2-3, with D possibly TRBD1 on 5 matching bases. CDR3 length: 14 amino acids. With 3 bases removed from V and 2 bases from J, the gap between germline ends came to 9 bases. Germline CDR1 and CDR2: MNHEY and SVGAGI. The CDR3 here is CASSYGAPTDTQYF. The DNA of the CDR3 is TGTGCCAGCAGTTATGGGGCCCCCACAGATACGCAGTATTTT.

This chain uses TRBV27 with TRBJ2-1; TRBD1 matches at 8 bases. The CDR3 contains 14 residues. CDR1 and CDR2 from the germline V gene are MNHEY and SMNVEV (reference sequence). Germline trimming cut 10 bases from V and 5 bases from J; bases unmatched to any gene: 10. CDR3 bases: TGTGCCACCTACCGGGACAGGTCCCACAATGAGCAGTTCTTC. Translation gives CATYRDRSHNEQFF.

This clone was seen only a few times. The chain is built from TRBV6-1 and TRBJ1-6; no reliable D call. Germline V gene data show CDR1 as MNHNS and CDR2 as SASEGT. The CDR3 length is 15 residues. The germline V and J ends were trimmed by 0 bases and 6 bases, with 9 bases remaining between them. The DNA for the CDR3 is TGTGCCAGCAGTGAAGCTCAGTCTTCTAATTCACCCCTCCACTTT. Its protein product is CASSEAQSSNSPLHF.

The chain joins TRBV29-1 to TRBJ1-2, with 12 bases lining up with TRBD1. With 3 bases clipped from V and 2 bases from J, the junction kept 7 bases outside the gene matches. The CDR3 extends over 16 amino acids. The germline CDR1 and CDR2 sequences are SQVTM and ANQGSEA. In DNA, the CDR3 is TGCAGCGTTGAGGGGACAGGGGGCCTCTTCAACTATGGCTACACCTTC. This translates into CSVEGTGGLFNYGYTF.

The gene calls are TRBV7-8 and TRBJ1-5, with D hard to call. The V end was cut by 0 bases, the J end by 2 bases, with 8 bases between. The CDR3 runs to 15 residues. Germline-derived CDR1 and CDR2 are SGHVS and FQNEAQ. The CDR3 DNA reads TGTGCCAGCAGCTTAGCGTTCGGGGGCAATCAGCCCCAGCATTTT. This translates into CASSLAFGGNQPQHF. Full variable domain (rest looked up from reference TRBV7-8 and TRBJ1-5): GAGVSQSPRYKVAKRGQDVALRCDPISGHVSLFWYQQALGQGPEFLTYFQNEAQLDKSGLPSDRFFAERPEGSVSTLKIQRTQQEDSAVYLCASSLAFGGNQPQHFGDGTRLSIL.

The V call is TRBV12-5, the J call TRBJ1-4; D is unresolved. Trimming shortened V by 0 bases and J by 7 bases, and 6 bases separated the two germline ends. The CDR3 is 13 amino acids. Germline CDR1 reads LGHNT; CDR2 reads FRNRAP. Here the CDR3 DNA reads TGTGCTAGTGGTTTGGTACTGAGTGAAAAACTGTTTTTT. It specifies CASGLVLSEKLFF.

The chain uses TRBV30 and TRBJ1-1; TRBD1 is a possible D gene (5 bases). Germline V gene sequence: CDR1 GTSNPN, CDR2 SVGIG (reference sequence). Trimming removed 4 bases from V and 4 bases from J, with 13 bases in between. The CDR3 contains 13 residues. The CDR3 DNA reads TGTGCCTGGACCGCGACGGGGGGCACTGAAGCTTTCTTT. Its translation: CAWTATGGTEAFF. The whole variable domain, filled in from reference TRBV30 and TRBJ1-1, reads SQTIHQWPATLVQPVGSPLSLECTVEGTSNPNLYWYRQAAGRGLQLLFYSVGIGQISSEVPQNLSASRPQDRQFILSSKKLLLSDSGFYLCAWTATGGTEAFFGQGTRLTVV.

This clone was seen once. This chain joins TRBV4-3 and TRBJ1-1, with no clear D. The CDR3 sequence is 15 residues long. V shed 0 bases and J shed 0 bases, with 8 bases lying between them. CDR1 and CDR2 (germline): LGHNA, YSLEER. The chain's CDR3 is CASSQELAVNTEAFF. CDR3 DNA: TGCGCCAGCAGCCAAGAGTTGGCAGTGAACACTGAAGCTTTCTTT.

The V and J genes are TRBV6-2 or TRBV6-3 and TRBJ2-1; 7 bases agree with TRBD2. The CDR3 loop spans 16 amino acids. The germline V gene encodes CDR1 MNHEY and CDR2 SVGEGT. With 0 bases clipped from V and 5 bases from J, the junction kept 7 bases outside the gene matches. The CDR3 is CASSYSLTSTDNEQFF. In nucleotides, the CDR3 is TGTGCCAGCAGTTACTCGCTGACTAGCACCGACAATGAGCAGTTCTTC.

The genes are TRBV19 and TRBJ2-7; D uncertain. The CDR3 consists of 13 residues. Germline V CDR1 and CDR2: LNHDA, SQIVND (reference sequence). The V end lost 5 bases, the J end lost 1 base, and 9 bases lay between the germline ends. The CDR3 sequence is CASSASLSYEQYF. CDR3 DNA sequence: TGTGCCAGTAGTGCCTCACTATCCTACGAGCAGTACTTC.

Comments on this clone: This sample includes further DNA sequences coding for the same CDR3. This chain links TRBV7-9 with TRBJ2-3; D perhaps matches TRBD2 (6 bases). The CDR3 covers 14 residues. Deletions cut 3 bases from V and 2 bases from J, with 9 bases between. Germline-derived CDR1 and CDR2 are SEHNR and FQNEAQ (reference sequence). The CDR3: CASSLEGSTDTQYF. DNA for the CDR3: TGTGCCAGCAGCTTGGAGGGCTCCACAGATACGCAGTATTTT. Filled out from reference TRBV7-9 and TRBJ2-3, the complete variable domain reads DTGVSQNPRHKITKRGQNVTFRCDPISEHNRLYWYRQTLGQGPEFLTYFQNEAQLEKSRLLSDRFSAERPKGSFSTLEIQRTEQGDSAMYLCASSLEGSTDTQYFGPGTRLTVL.

The sample holds one count of this clone. V is TRBV6-6 and J is TRBJ2-7; the match to TRBD1 covers 7 bases. With V trimmed by 6 bases and J by 0 bases, 8 bases remained unmatched. The CDR3 sequence is 15 residues long. CDR1 and CDR2 (germline): MNHNY, SVGAGI (reference sequence). CDR3 residues: CASRYDRESSYEQYF. DNA for the CDR3: TGTGCCAGCAGGTACGACAGGGAAAGCTCCTACGAGCAGTACTTC.

The chain employs TRBV7-9 and TRBJ1-4, with 8 nucleotides matching TRBD1. Germline V gene sequence: CDR1 SEHNR, CDR2 FQNEAQ (reference sequence). The CDR3 consists of 15 residues. V was pared by 2 bases and J by 7 bases, with 6 bases of the junction left unmatched. In DNA, the CDR3 is TGTGCCAGCAGCTTACAATATGGGACAGGTGAAAAACTGTTTTTT. It encodes CASSLQYGTGEKLFF.

The rearrangement uses TRBV7-9 and TRBJ2-1; 9 bases line up with TRBD2. V dropped 5 bases and J dropped 2; count of bases not matched to a gene: 7. In germline, CDR1 is SEHNR, CDR2 FQNEAQ (reference sequence). This CDR3 is 16 amino acids long. The CDR3 sequence is CASSNSGSHTYNEQFF. The DNA for the CDR3 is TGTGCCAGCAGCAATAGCGGGAGTCACACCTACAATGAGCAGTTCTTC.

This chain connects TRBV10-2 to TRBJ1-1, with 9 positions matching TRBD1. This CDR3 region has 14 residues. V dropped 6 bases and J dropped 5; count of bases not matched to a gene: 7. Germline V CDR1 and CDR2: WSHSY, SAAADI. The CDR3, as DNA: TGCGCCAGCAGGAGGGGACAGGGCGAGACTGAAGCTTTCTTT. Its protein product is CASRRGQGETEAFF.

The rearrangement uses TRBV7-8 and TRBJ1-2; D remains unclear. Trimming pared 4 bases from V and 5 bases from J, leaving 5 bases between. This CDR3 region has 11 residues. CDR1 is SGHVS and CDR2 is FQNEAQ in the germline V gene. The CDR3 region has the DNA TGTGCCAGCAGCTCGGGGTATGGCTACACCTTC. Translation: CASSSGYGYTF.

The rearrangement links TRBV27 to TRBJ2-7, with 9 bases that match TRBD1. The ends lost 8 bases at V and 3 bases at J; junction bases unmatched: 14. The CDR3 runs to 16 residues. Germline CDR1 is MNHEY and CDR2 is SMNVEV (reference sequence). The CDR3: CASAKSRQGGFYEQYF. In DNA, the CDR3 is TGTGCCAGCGCGAAATCCCGACAGGGGGGTTTCTACGAGCAGTACTTC.